This T cell receptor (beta chain) is from a study of T cell clonality in common variable immunodeficiency. Notes on the study in general: CVID subjects shared fewer TCRbeta clones than healthy controls did.

Germline CDR1 and CDR2: SGHRS and YFSETQ. The CDR3 is 14 residues long. Trimming removed 0 bases from V and 4 bases from J, with 10 bases in between. Here immunoSEQ multiplex PCR was the method, and the copy in TCRdb shows in-frame clones only, minus some. The sample holds about 52,000 clones, and no clone turns up only once. Each donor provided about 5 to 9 ml of heparinized whole blood. This clone was detected many times. No antigen is known for it. The read falls 3 residues short of the CDR3 end, and the missing part is taken from the germline J gene. The chain combines TRBV5-1 with TRBJ2-5, with D possibly being TRBD2 (6 bases). The sequencing input was peripheral blood mononuclear cells. The source of this sequence is a person aged 18 to 75 in good health. The sequenced part of the CDR3 DNA is TGCGCCAGCAGCTTGGATCGGAGGGGAGAGACC. It is translated as CASSLDRRGET. From start to end, the CDR3 is CASSLDRRGETQYF.